Given below is one TCR beta chain in context. Its cognate antigen has yet to be identified. A much bigger clone sits one base away, suggesting this may be a read error. Germline trimming amounts to 5 bases on V and 7 bases on J, with 21 as the count of junction bases outside the gene matches. From the germline V gene, CDR1 is SGHTA and CDR2 is FQGTGA. Inclusive of the bounding cysteine and phenylalanine, the CDR3 is 19 residues long. The DNA shown is the 57-base CDR3, in frame from base 1. This sample was taken from a study of regulatory T cells in long-lasting Graves disease (dated by TCRdb to the early 2020s). At the level of the whole study: Newly diagnosed Graves' disease patients had taken antithyroid drugs for less than 3 months. Peripheral blood TCR sequencing and RNA sequencing compared persistent Graves' disease patients with newly diagnosed Graves' disease patients. The study was registered as a clinical trial and conducted in China. A total of about 35 samples underwent TCR sequencing, from about 13 patients with persistent Graves' disease and 20 patients with newly diagnosed Graves' disease. Summary of the overall study and its limitations: Persistent disease showed preferential use of TRBV28, TRBJ1-2 and TRBJ2-5, whereas newly diagnosed disease favored TRBV20-1 and TRBJ2-1. The small sample size was acknowledged by the authors as a limitation that may reduce accuracy. Patients with persistent disease shared more public clonotypes (under 3,000) than newly diagnosed patients did (approximately 970). Because the primary lesion, thyroid tissue, could not be accessed, the study looked at peripheral blood alone. Compared with newly diagnosed patients, patients with persistent Graves' disease had lower TCR Shannon entropy and fewer highly expanded clones, which suggests clonal expansion. Sequencing and analysis were limited to the TCR beta chain.

Library creation used multiplex PCR. Instrument used: Illumina HiSeq 4000. CDR3 regions were amplified by Arm-PCR with iRepertoire HTBI primers to construct TCR beta libraries. Before sequencing, the PCR products went through gel purification. The published analysis was carried out like this. Gene usage analysis of CDR3 amino acid clonotypes used the roughly 60 TRBV and about 15 TRBJ segments found across samples. COPE and FqMerger were used to merge filtered high-quality paired reads into contigs. BLAST was used to align contigs to IMGT TRBV, TRBD and TRBJ reference genes, with CDR3 defined following IMGT. Any clonotype with a frequency above 0.1% was classified as a highly expanded clone. Shannon entropy served as the measure of repertoire diversity, while the Gini coefficient captured V-J evenness. Clonotypes shared by more than one individual were considered public. TCRdb applied fastp at Q25 and MiXCR to the public reads, then kept only in-frame beta chains. Rows with a matching CDR3 protein are joined into one entry that keeps the most common DNA and genes. Clone size and V and J calls follow TCRdb, not the original study. In this sample the table shows roughly 440,000 distinct CDR3 sequences, over 15% of which occur a single time. 20% to 25% of the sample belongs to the ten largest clones.

In light of the paper, this sample's time point label describes: newly diagnosed GD, antithyroid drugs for less than 3 months. For both TCR sequencing and RNA sequencing, RNA was extracted from PBMCs using TRIzol. Graves' disease was diagnosed according to American Thyroid Association guidelines. Patients for the study were recruited at an endocrinology department in Xi'an, China. From each patient, nine milliliters of peripheral blood was collected into an EDTA anticoagulant tube. Ficoll Paque Plus density gradient separation was used to isolate PBMCs, and no further T cell sorting was done. RNA quality was checked with an Agilent 2100 Bioanalyzer and agarose gel, and concentration with a NanoDrop 2000. These data also featured in a second study, about T cells in Graves' hyperthyroidism and ophthalmopathy. That second publication adds: A patient counted as having stable Graves' hyperthyroidism if no progression to ophthalmopathy occurred over 18 months of follow-up. Hyperthyroidism patients were newly diagnosed, with disease duration under 2 months, and aged 18 to 65 years. Exclusion was applied to patients with uncontrolled infections, other autoimmune diseases, pregnancy or lactation. Diagnoses were based on clinical symptoms, serum thyroxine and TRAb, thyroid ultrasound and orbital computed tomography. For the first round of RT-PCR on the TCR CDR3, the HTBI primer set was used together with the Qiagen OneStep RT-PCR kit. Blood samples also contained most of the expanded thyroid clonotypes (frequency above 0.001), which suggests that blood repertoires may reflect thyroid immune responses. In cross-validation, a model built on a 13 V-J signature told ophthalmopathy apart from stable hyperthyroidism with approximately 91% sensitivity and around 84% specificity, and in testing the same model reached 80%/75%. In validation, progression to ophthalmopathy was predicted by the model with 65% to 71% sensitivity and under 85% specificity, a median of around 6.5 months before onset. A discovery cohort of around 100 patients, about 40 with Graves' ophthalmopathy and 55 to 65 with stable Graves' hyperthyroidism, was used to find distinguishing TCR V-J signatures. Whether ophthalmopathy could be predicted prospectively was tested in an independent validation cohort made up of approximately 19 hyperthyroidism patients plus 17 patients who later progressed to ophthalmopathy. The 85 to 100 discovery patients were divided at random into training and test sets in a 7:3 ratio. In addition, the study compared T-cell repertoires in thyroid tissue and in blood from over 5 Graves' hyperthyroidism patients. Following sampling, methimazole starting at 30 mg daily was given to hyperthyroidism patients, and high-dose intravenous methylprednisolone was given to ophthalmopathy patients. Libraries were constructed in a second round of multiplex PCR, after which size selection and purification were carried out. The libraries were sequenced on an Illumina HiSeq2000 using paired-end 100 bp reads. Raw data were processed with SOAPnuke, discarding reads with adapters, uncalled bases, mean Phred below 15, or no exact constant-primer or identifier match. COPE v1.2.5 was used to merge the high-quality paired reads, and each unique nucleotide sequence was defined as a clonotype. MiTCR v1.1 was used to align the clonotypes against IMGT TRBV, TRBD and TRBJ reference segments. The analysis included only V-J combinations with a frequency above 0.0001, which together covered 99% to 99.2% of the repertoires. The TCS score was defined as the ratio of F50 (clonal expansion) to E x V (chaos), calculated using BLOSUM62-based TCRdist between CDR3 peptides within each V-J. Welch's t-statistics and random forest reduced 500 to 650 V-J features to some 14, which were used in a naive Bayes classifier (R e1071). No statistical method was used to set the sample size in advance, and investigators knew the group allocation. The paper describes TCR Vbeta CDR3 sequencing of fewer than 150 peripheral blood samples, made up of 43 ophthalmopathy patients, approximately 73 hyperthyroidism patients and 17 progressor patients.

Recombination joined TRBV7-3 with TRBJ2-7; the central 12 bases match TRBD2. This specimen consisted of peripheral blood mononuclear cells (PBMCs), obtained at new diagnosis, from a patient treated with antithyroid drugs. The TCR was taken from a woman aged 18-35 years with Graves disease. Donor details come from another sample of the same person, matched by shared clones. The sequenced DNA is TGTGCCAGCAGCCGTACGACCGGACTAGCGGGACAGTCCTACAATGAGCAGTACTTC. Translated, it reads CASSRTTGLAGQSYNEQYF.